Shown below are 2 T cell receptor beta chains from a single sample sequenced in a study of early T cells in non-severe SARS-CoV-2 infection. TCRdb passed the 5' RACE reads through MiXCR, listing each CDR3 protein once. Altogether over 50,000 distinct CDR3 sequences are present, 8% to 10% being singletons, with the ten largest covering around 4.5%. The specimen was whole blood. Receptors originate from an adult who was a healthcare worker with PCR-confirmed SARS-CoV-2 infection or an uninfected control (not recorded which).

This clonotype was found a few times. The V and J genes are TRBV5-1 and TRBJ2-7, with 11 positions matching TRBD2. After removal of 4 bases from V and 0 bases from J, the junction contained 3 bases not matched to a gene. The CDR3 contains 15 residues. Germline V gives CDR1 SGHRS, CDR2 YFSETQ. The chain's CDR3 is CASSPGLADSYEQYF. CDR3 sequence (DNA): TGCGCCAGCAGCCCGGGACTAGCGGACTCCTACGAGCAGTACTTC.

This clonotype has a count of ten or more. V usage is TRBV3-1 and J usage is TRBJ2-1; D gene uncertain. The V gene lost 4 bases and the J gene lost 9 bases, with 19 bases spanning the gap. This CDR3 comprises 15 residues. CDR1 is LGHDT, CDR2 YNNKEL, per germline (reference sequence). CDR3 sequence (DNA): TGTGCCAGCAGCCTTCAAGGGCTAGTAAGCGTTGAGCAGTTCTTC. It encodes CASSLQGLVSVEQFF.